Listed below are T cell receptor beta chains from one sample, sequenced in a study of human T cells and chemical hapten exposure. A single record per CDR3 protein comes from TCRdb applying MiXCR to the RACE reads. The sample contains about 92,000 distinct CDR3 sequences, approximately 11% of which appear only once. The sample consisted of whole blood, taken in connection with sensitization to the hapten diphenylcyclopropenone (DPC). The source of these receptors is a woman in her twenties or thirties with alopecia areata. Some clones in this sample may be carry-over from other donors' samples. CDR3s include the opening cysteine and the closing phenylalanine or tryptophan. A D gene is named only where the DNA matches it firmly. Part of the rows lack a size; the others show once, few, many or a class for expanded clones.

TRBV7-8	TRBJ1-3	NA	many	CASSPRVGSSGNTIYF	TGTGCCAGCAGCCCCAGGGTGGGCAGCTCTGGAAACACCATATATTTT
TRBV10-3	TRBJ1-2	TRBD1	many	CAISWDRSPNYGYTF	TGTGCCATCAGCTGGGACAGGAGTCCTAACTATGGCTACACCTTC
TRBV6-2/TRBV6-3	TRBJ2-7	NA	many	CASSYTGLPYEQYF	TGTGCCAGCAGTTACACAGGCCTACCCTACGAGCAGTACTTC
TRBV10-3	TRBJ2-5	TRBD2	many	CAISDSTGTTETQYF	TGTGCCATCAGTGATTCTACCGGGACTACAGAGACCCAGTACTTC
TRBV7-9	TRBJ1-1	NA	many	CASSDRSYTEAFF	TGTGCCAGCAGCGACAGATCGTACACTGAAGCTTTCTTT
TRBV28	TRBJ2-7	TRBD2	few	CASSLIGTSGSYEQYF	TGTGCCAGCAGTTTAATTGGGACTAGCGGCTCCTACGAGCAGTACTTC
TRBV28	TRBJ2-1	NA	NA	CASSPHNRDYNEQFF	TGTGCCAGCAGTCCGCACAACCGGGACTACAATGAGCAGTTCTTC
TRBV3-1	TRBJ1-4	NA	NA	CASSFSAGLNEKLFF	TGTGCCAGCAGCTTTTCGGCAGGGCTCAATGAAAAACTGTTTTTT
TRBV20-1	TRBJ1-2	NA	many	CSARKTYGYTF	TGCAGTGCTAGGAAGACGTATGGCTACACCTTC
TRBV3-1	TRBJ1-1	TRBD1	many	CASSPTGRGLPDTEAFF	TGTGCCAGCAGCCCCACCGGAAGGGGGCTACCGGACACTGAAGCTTTCTTT
TRBV10-3	TRBJ2-7	NA	many	CAISEEESSGQYF	TGTGCCATCAGTGAAGAGGAGTCATCCGGGCAGTACTTC
TRBV6-2/TRBV6-3	TRBJ2-1	TRBD1	few	CASSETGEPHNEQFF	TGTGCCAGCAGTGAGACAGGGGAGCCGCACAATGAGCAGTTCTTC
TRBV2	TRBJ1-1	TRBD1	few	CASDRDTEAFF	TGTGCCAGCGACAGGGACACTGAAGCTTTCTTT
TRBV25-1	TRBJ1-4	NA	many	CASSEVRRGSWGEKLFF	TGTGCCAGCAGTGAAGTTCGTAGGGGGAGTTGGGGTGAAAAACTGTTTTTT
TRBV7-2	TRBJ2-5	TRBD1	many	CASSPLAGTVRQTQYF	TGTGCCAGCAGCCCTCTAGCTGGGACAGTGCGACAGACCCAGTACTTC
TRBV5-1	TRBJ1-6	NA	few	CASSALSRAQNSPLHF	TGCGCCAGCAGCGCCCTCAGCCGAGCGCAGAATTCACCCCTCCACTTT
TRBV11-2	TRBJ1-2	TRBD1	many	CASTLTGYYGYTF	TGTGCCAGCACCCTGACAGGGTATTATGGCTACACCTTC
TRBV29-1	TRBJ2-7	NA	NA	CSVRTPYEQYF	TGCAGCGTGCGAACACCGTACGAGCAGTACTTC
TRBV15	TRBJ1-3	NA	NA	CATSRDPQGSGNTIYF	TGTGCCACCAGCAGAGATCCCCAGGGTTCTGGAAACACCATATATTTT
TRBV18	TRBJ1-1	NA	many	CASSPDSNTEAFF	TGTGCCAGCTCACCAGACAGTAACACTGAAGCTTTCTTT
TRBV20-1	TRBJ2-2	NA	few	CSPKEANTGELFF	TGCAGCCCCAAGGAGGCGAACACCGGGGAGCTGTTTTTT
TRBV7-2	TRBJ2-1	NA	many	CASSPDYQSYNEQFF	TGTGCCAGCAGCCCAGACTACCAGTCCTACAATGAGCAGTTCTTC
TRBV29-1	TRBJ2-5	TRBD2	NA	CSLFTSGGVETQYF	TGCAGCTTATTTACTAGCGGGGGGGTCGAGACCCAGTACTTC
TRBV27	TRBJ2-1	TRBD2	few	CASMGGFYNEQFF	TGTGCCAGCATGGGGGGGTTCTACAATGAGCAGTTCTTC
TRBV28	TRBJ1-6	NA	many	CASSLLNFRAASSYNSPLHF	TGTGCCAGCAGTTTATTAAACTTCCGGGCAGCCAGCTCCTATAATTCACCCCTCCACTTT
TRBV28	TRBJ1-6	NA	few	CATARDGDSPLHF	TGTGCCACTGCAAGGGACGGTGATTCACCCCTCCACTTT
TRBV6-2/TRBV6-3	TRBJ1-5	NA	few	CASAGTGTNQPQHF	TGTGCCAGCGCGGGAACCGGGACGAATCAGCCCCAGCATTTT
TRBV6-2/TRBV6-3	TRBJ1-2	NA	NA	CASRSLPNTETRASNYGYTF	TGTGCCAGCAGATCACTTCCAAATACCGAGACAAGGGCGTCTAACTATGGCTACACCTTC
TRBV6-6	TRBJ2-5	TRBD1	many	CASSYPRTGYETQYF	TGTGCCAGCAGTTATCCCCGGACAGGGTACGAGACCCAGTACTTC
TRBV27	TRBJ2-2	TRBD1	NA	CASIPDRGTGELFF	TGTGCCAGCATTCCAGACAGGGGAACCGGGGAGCTGTTTTTT
TRBV6-1	TRBJ2-2	NA	few	CASCPRPSNTGELFF	TGTGCCAGCTGTCCACGGCCCTCGAACACCGGGGAGCTGTTTTTT
TRBV10-1	TRBJ2-6	TRBD2	many	CASSVSPAREEEVGANVLTF	TGCGCCAGCAGTGTTTCCCCCGCGCGGGAGGAGGAGGTCGGGGCCAACGTCCTGACTTTC
TRBV6-2/TRBV6-3	TRBJ2-5	NA	NA	CASSYSDGTQETQYF	TGTGCCAGCAGTTACTCCGACGGAACACAAGAGACCCAGTACTTC
TRBV3-1	TRBJ1-3	NA	many	CASSHRDTGNTIYF	TGTGCCAGCAGCCACAGGGATACTGGAAACACCATATATTTT
TRBV12-3/TRBV12-4	TRBJ1-2	NA	many	CASSSRRGYTF	TGTGCCAGCAGTTCCCGACGGGGCTACACCTTC
TRBV28	TRBJ1-2	NA	few	CASSNEYGYTF	TGTGCCAGCAGCAATGAGTATGGCTACACCTTC
TRBV28	TRBJ2-7	NA	many	CASSTDGALSHEQYF	TGTGCCAGCAGTACCGACGGGGCACTGTCCCACGAGCAGTACTTC
TRBV3-1	TRBJ2-7	NA	few	CASSHDSYEQYF	TGTGCCAGCAGCCATGATTCCTACGAGCAGTACTTC
TRBV14	TRBJ2-5	NA	few	CASSQEETLQETQYF	TGTGCCAGCAGCCAAGAGGAAACTTTACAAGAGACCCAGTACTTC
TRBV9	TRBJ2-2	TRBD1	few	CASSLRTGDYTGELFF	TGTGCCAGCAGCCTCCGGACAGGGGATTACACCGGGGAGCTGTTTTTT
TRBV3-1	TRBJ2-2	NA	few	CASSRWNTGELFF	TGTGCCAGCAGCCGGTGGAACACCGGGGAGCTGTTTTTT
TRBV28	TRBJ2-5	NA	few	CASSLLHLSRRVQETQYF	TGTGCCAGCAGTTTACTTCACTTGAGCCGGAGGGTCCAAGAGACCCAGTACTTC
TRBV7-3	TRBJ1-2	TRBD1	many	CASSLAGGDYGYTF	TGTGCCAGCAGCTTGGCAGGGGGCGACTATGGCTACACCTTC
TRBV15	TRBJ2-2	NA	few	CATSRGSGGELFF	TGTGCCACCAGCAGAGGGAGTGGCGGGGAGCTGTTTTTT
TRBV7-9	TRBJ2-7	NA	many	CASSLTVEGEQYF	TGTGCCAGCAGCTTGACAGTCGAAGGCGAGCAGTACTTC
TRBV20-1	TRBJ2-7	NA	few	CSANSGLYEQYF	TGCAGTGCTAACTCCGGGCTCTACGAGCAGTACTTC
TRBV7-2	TRBJ1-6	NA	NA	CASRPPDYNSPLHF	TGTGCCAGCAGACCACCGGATTATAATTCACCCCTCCACTTT
TRBV27	TRBJ2-1	TRBD2	many	CASSLTSGAGQFF	TGTGCCAGCAGTTTAACGAGCGGGGCGGGGCAGTTCTTC
TRBV28	TRBJ2-1	NA	few	CASSFPGGEGNEQFF	TGTGCCAGCAGTTTCCCCGGGGGTGAGGGCAATGAGCAGTTCTTC
TRBV2	TRBJ2-2	NA	many	CASSDPGTNTGELFF	TGTGCCAGCAGTGATCCTGGGACGAACACCGGGGAGCTGTTTTTT
TRBV6-5	TRBJ2-7	NA	few	CASSYSLPGLSYEQYF	TGTGCCAGCAGTTACTCTCTCCCAGGGCTCTCCTACGAGCAGTACTTC
TRBV12-3/TRBV12-4	TRBJ2-5	TRBD1	many	CASSPDRFQETQYF	TGTGCCAGCAGTCCGGACAGGTTCCAAGAGACCCAGTACTTC
TRBV12-3/TRBV12-4	TRBJ1-2	NA	many	CASSILAEGGYTF	TGTGCCAGCAGCATACTAGCCGAGGGGGGCTACACCTTC
TRBV29-1	TRBJ2-5	NA	many	CSVAKVEGETQYF	TGCAGCGTTGCTAAGGTTGAGGGAGAGACCCAGTACTTC
TRBV6-2/TRBV6-3	TRBJ2-1	NA	few	CASRLLGPYNEQFF	TGTGCCAGCAGGTTACTAGGTCCATACAATGAGCAGTTCTTC
TRBV29-1	TRBJ2-3	NA	many	CSVDGSGFASTDTQYF	TGCAGCGTTGATGGCTCCGGTTTTGCGAGCACAGATACGCAGTATTTT
TRBV4-1	TRBJ2-1	NA	few	CASSAPQRLSYNEQFF	TGCGCCAGCAGCGCCCCTCAGCGCCTTTCCTACAATGAGCAGTTCTTC
TRBV3-1	TRBJ2-7	NA	few	CASSQGHYEQYF	TGTGCCAGCAGCCAGGGACACTACGAGCAGTACTTC